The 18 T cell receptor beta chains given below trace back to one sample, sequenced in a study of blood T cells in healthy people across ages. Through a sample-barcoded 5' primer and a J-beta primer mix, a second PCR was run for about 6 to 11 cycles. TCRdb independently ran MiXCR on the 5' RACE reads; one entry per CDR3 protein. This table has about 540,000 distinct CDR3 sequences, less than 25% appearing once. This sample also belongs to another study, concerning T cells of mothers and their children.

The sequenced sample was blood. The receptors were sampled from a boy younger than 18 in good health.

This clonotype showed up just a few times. The CDR3 DNA reads TGTGCCAGCAGTTTAAGGAGGGGGTGGGCCACTGAAGCTTTCTTT. Amino acid sequence: CASSLRRGWATEAFF. The rearrangement uses TRBV12-3 or TRBV12-4 and TRBJ1-1, with D possibly matching TRBD1 (6 bases). The CDR3 covers 15 residues. V lost 2 bases and J lost 4, with 14 bases in between.

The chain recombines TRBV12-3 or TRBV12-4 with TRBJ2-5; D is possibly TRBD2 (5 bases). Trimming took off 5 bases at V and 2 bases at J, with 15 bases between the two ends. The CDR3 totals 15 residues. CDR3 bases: TGTGCCAGCAGTCCTAGCTATAAGGATCAAGAGACCCAGTACTTC. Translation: CASSPSYKDQETQYF.

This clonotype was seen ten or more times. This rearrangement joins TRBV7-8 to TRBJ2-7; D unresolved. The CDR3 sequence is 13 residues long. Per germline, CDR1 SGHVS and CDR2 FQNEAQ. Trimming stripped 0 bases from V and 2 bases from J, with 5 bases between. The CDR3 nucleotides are TGTGCCAGCAGCTTAGCGTCCCCCTACGAGCAGTACTTC. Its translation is CASSLASPYEQYF.

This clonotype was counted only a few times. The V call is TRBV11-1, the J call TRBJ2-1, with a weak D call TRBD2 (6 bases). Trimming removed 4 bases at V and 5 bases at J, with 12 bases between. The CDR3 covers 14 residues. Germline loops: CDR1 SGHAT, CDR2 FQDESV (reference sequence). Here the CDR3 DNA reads TGTGCCAGCAGCTCCACCTCTAGCGACAATGAGCAGTTCTTC. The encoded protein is CASSSTSSDNEQFF. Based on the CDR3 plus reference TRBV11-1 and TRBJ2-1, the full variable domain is EAEVAQSPRYKITEKSQAVAFWCDPISGHATLYWYRQILGQGPELLVQFQDESVVDDSQLPKDRFSAERLKGVDSTLKIQPAELGDSAMYLCASSSTSSDNEQFFGPGTRLTVL.

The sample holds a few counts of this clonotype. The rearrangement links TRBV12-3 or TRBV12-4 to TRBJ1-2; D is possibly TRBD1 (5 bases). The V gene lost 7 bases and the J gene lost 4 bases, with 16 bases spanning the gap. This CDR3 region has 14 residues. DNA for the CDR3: TGTGCCAGCATCGATCCGACAGAGATCTATGGCTACACCTTC. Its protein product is CASIDPTEIYGYTF.

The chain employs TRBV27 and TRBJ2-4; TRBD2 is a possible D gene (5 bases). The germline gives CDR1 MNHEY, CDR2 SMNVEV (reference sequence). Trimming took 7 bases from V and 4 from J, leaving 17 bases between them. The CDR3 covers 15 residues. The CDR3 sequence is CASIRTFGGKNIQYF. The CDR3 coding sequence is TGTGCCAGCATACGTACTTTTGGCGGGAAAAACATTCAGTACTTC.

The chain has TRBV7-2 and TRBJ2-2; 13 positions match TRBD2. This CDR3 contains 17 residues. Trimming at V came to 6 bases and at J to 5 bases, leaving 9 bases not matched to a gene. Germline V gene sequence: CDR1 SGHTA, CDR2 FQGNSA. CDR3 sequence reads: CASRSPGLAGNTGELFF. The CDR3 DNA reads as TGTGCCAGCAGATCGCCGGGACTAGCGGGGAATACCGGGGAGCTGTTTTTT.

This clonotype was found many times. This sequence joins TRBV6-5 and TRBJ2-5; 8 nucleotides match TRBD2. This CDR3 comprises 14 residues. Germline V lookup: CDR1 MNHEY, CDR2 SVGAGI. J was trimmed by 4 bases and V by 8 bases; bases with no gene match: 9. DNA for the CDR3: TGTGCCAGCGGCCTGGGACTAGAGATAGAGACCCAGTACTTC. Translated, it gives CASGLGLEIETQYF.

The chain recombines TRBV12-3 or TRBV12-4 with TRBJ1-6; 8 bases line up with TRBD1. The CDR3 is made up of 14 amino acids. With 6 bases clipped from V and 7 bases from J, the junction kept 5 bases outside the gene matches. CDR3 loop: CASRYRQGNSPLHF. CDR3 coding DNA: TGTGCCAGCAGATATCGACAGGGGAATTCACCCCTCCACTTT.

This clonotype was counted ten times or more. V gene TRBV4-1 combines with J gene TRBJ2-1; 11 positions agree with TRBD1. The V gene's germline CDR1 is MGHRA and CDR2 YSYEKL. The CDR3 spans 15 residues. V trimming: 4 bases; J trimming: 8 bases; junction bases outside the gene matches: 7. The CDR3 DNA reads TGCGCCAGCAGCCCTTGGGACAGGGGGATCGATGAGCAGTTCTTC. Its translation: CASSPWDRGIDEQFF.

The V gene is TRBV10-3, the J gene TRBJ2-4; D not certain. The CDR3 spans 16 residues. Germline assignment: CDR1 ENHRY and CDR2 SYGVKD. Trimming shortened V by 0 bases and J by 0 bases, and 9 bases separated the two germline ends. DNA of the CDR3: TGTGCCATCAGTGAGTCGAGAGTTCTAGCCAAAAACATTCAGTACTTC. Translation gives CAISESRVLAKNIQYF.

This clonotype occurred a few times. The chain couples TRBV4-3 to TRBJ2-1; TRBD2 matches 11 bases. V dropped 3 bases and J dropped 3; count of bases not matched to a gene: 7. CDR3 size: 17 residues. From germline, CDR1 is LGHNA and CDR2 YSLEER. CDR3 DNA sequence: TGCGCCAGCAGCCAGGCCTTGGGACTAGCGGTCTACAATGAGCAGTTCTTC. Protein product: CASSQALGLAVYNEQFF.

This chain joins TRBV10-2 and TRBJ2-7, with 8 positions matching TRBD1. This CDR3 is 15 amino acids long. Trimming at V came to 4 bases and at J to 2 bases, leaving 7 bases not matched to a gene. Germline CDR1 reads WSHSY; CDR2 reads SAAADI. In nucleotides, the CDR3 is TGCGCCAGCAGTGTTGGGACAGGCATCCCCTACGAGCAGTACTTC. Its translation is CASSVGTGIPYEQYF.

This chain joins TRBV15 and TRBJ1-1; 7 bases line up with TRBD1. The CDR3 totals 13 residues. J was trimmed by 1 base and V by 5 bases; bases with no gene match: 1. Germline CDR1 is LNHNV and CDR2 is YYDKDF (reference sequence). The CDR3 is CATSWDRNTEAFF. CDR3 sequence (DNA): TGTGCCACCAGCTGGGACAGGAACACTGAAGCTTTCTTT.

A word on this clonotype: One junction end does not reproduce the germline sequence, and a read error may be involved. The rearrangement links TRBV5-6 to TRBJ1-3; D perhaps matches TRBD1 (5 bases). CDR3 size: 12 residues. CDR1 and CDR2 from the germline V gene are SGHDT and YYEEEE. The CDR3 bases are TGTGCCAGCAGCTTGCTCCAGGGCCTTCAACTTTTT. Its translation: CASSLLQGLQLF.

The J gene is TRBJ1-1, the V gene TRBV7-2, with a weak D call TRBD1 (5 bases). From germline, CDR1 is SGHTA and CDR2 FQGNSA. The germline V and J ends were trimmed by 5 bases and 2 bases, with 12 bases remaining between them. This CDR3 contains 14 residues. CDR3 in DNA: TGTGCCAGCAGCGTACGACAGAGCAACACTGAAGCTTTCTTT. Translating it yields CASSVRQSNTEAFF.

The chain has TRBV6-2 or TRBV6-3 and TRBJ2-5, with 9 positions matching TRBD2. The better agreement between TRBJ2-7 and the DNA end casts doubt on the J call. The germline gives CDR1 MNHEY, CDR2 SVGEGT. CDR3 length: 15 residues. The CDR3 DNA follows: TGTGCCAGCAGTTACCTAGGGACTAGCTGGAACGAGCAGTACTTC. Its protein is CASSYLGTSWNEQYF.

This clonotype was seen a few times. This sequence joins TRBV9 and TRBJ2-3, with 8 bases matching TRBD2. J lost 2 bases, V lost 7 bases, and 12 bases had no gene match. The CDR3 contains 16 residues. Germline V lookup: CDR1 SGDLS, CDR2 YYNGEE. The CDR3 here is CASGTGLGTHTDTQYF. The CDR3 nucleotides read TGTGCCAGCGGCACGGGACTAGGGACCCACACAGATACGCAGTATTTT.